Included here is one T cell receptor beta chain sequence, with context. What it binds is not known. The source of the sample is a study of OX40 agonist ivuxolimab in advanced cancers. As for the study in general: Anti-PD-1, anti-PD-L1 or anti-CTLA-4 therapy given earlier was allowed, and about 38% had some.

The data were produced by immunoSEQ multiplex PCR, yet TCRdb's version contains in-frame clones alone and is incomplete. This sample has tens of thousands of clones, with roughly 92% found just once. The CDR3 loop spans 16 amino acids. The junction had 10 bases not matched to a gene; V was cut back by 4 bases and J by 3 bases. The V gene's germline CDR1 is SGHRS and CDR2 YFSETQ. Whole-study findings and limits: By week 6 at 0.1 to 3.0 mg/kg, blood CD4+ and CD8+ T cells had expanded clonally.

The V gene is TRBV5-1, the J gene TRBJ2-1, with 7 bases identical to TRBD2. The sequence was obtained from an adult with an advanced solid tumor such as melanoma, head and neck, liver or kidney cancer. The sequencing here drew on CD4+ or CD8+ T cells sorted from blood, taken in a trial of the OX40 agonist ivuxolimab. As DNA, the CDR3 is TGCGCCAGCAGCCCAGTGGGCGGGGGTTACTACAATGAGCAGTTCTTC. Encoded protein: CASSPVGGGYYNEQFF.